One TCR beta chain is described in this entry. These data belong to a study of blood T cell repertoires in COVID-19. Study-level information: T cells, B-cell-depleted T cells, or PBMCs supplied cDNA or gDNA.

The data were produced by immunoSEQ multiplex PCR, yet TCRdb's version contains in-frame clones alone and is incomplete. The sample comprises about 300,000 clones, roughly 91% of which are singletons, and 1.5% to 2% rests with the top ten. CDR3 length: 15 residues. CDR1 and CDR2 (germline): SEHNR, FQNEAQ (reference sequence). V was clipped by 3 bases and J by 0 bases, with 10 bases between them. This sequence originates from a woman younger than 45 with COVID-19, enrolled during active disease. Sequenced sample: peripheral blood. V gene TRBV7-9 combines with J gene TRBJ2-3; perhaps TRBD2 as D (7 bases). The CDR3 loop is CASSFAGASTDTQYF. The CDR3 bases are TGTGCCAGCAGCTTTGCGGGGGCAAGCACAGATACGCAGTATTTT.